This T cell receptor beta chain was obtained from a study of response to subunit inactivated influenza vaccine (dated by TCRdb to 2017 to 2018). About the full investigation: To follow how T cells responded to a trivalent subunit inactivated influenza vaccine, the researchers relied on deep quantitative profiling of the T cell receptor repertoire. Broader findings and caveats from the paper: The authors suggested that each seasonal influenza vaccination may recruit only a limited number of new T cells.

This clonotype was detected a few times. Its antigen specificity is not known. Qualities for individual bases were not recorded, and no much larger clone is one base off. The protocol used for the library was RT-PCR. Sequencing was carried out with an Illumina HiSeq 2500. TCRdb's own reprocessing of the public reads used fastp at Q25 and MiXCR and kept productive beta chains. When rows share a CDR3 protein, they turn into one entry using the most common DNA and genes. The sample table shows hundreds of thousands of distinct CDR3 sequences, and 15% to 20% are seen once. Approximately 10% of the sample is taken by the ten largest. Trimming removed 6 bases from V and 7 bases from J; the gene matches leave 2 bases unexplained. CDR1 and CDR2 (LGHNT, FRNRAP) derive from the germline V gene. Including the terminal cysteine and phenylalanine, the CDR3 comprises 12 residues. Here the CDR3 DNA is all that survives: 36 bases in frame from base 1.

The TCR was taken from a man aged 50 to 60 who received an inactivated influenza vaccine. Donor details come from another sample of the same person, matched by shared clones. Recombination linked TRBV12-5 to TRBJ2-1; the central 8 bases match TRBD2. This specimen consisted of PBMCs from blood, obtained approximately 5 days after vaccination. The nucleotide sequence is TGTGCTAGTGGCCCGGGGGGGAATGAGCAGTTCTTC. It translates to CASGPGGNEQFF. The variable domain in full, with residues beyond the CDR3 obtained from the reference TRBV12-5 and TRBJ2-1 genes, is DARVTQTPRHKVTEMGQEVTMRCQPILGHNTVFWYRQTMMQGLELLAYFRNRAPLDDSGMPKDRFSAEMPDATLATLKIQPSEPRDSAVYFCASGPGGNEQFFGPGTRLTVL.